Below, 6 T cell receptor beta chains from the same sample are listed, as sequenced in a study of long-term antiretroviral therapy in people with HIV. Samples were assayed with immunoSEQ v3.0 at survey level. The protocol was immunoSEQ multiplex PCR, while the TCRdb copy is restricted to in-frame clones and leaves out a portion. The repertoire holds roughly 13,000 clones, with just over 75% as singletons. The source was unsorted PBMCs, collected 1.3 years before starting antiretroviral therapy. These receptors were collected from a man aged 40-49 years with HIV.

The V gene is TRBV30, the J gene TRBJ1-1; tentative D call: TRBD1 (6 bases). The CDR3 has 14 amino acids. V lost 4 bases and J lost 4, with 16 bases in between. Germline V gives CDR1 GTSNPN, CDR2 SVGIG (reference sequence). The CDR3: CAWTPGVVGTEAFF. CDR3 in DNA: TGTGCCTGGACCCCAGGGGTAGTGGGCACTGAAGCTTTCTTT.

J is TRBJ1-1 and V is TRBV10-3; possible D gene TRBD1, 5 bases. Germline CDR1 is ENHRY and CDR2 is SYGVKD. V lost 10 bases and J 1 base, leaving 10 bases between the germline ends. The CDR3 extends over 12 amino acids. For the CDR3, the DNA is TGTGCCACTATAGGACAGAACACTGAAGCTTTCTTT. Translated, it gives CATIGQNTEAFF.

This sequence joins TRBV10-1 and TRBJ1-3; no definite D call. Trimming took off 5 bases at V and 3 bases at J, with 11 bases between the two ends. This CDR3 is built from 14 residues. Germline V CDR1 and CDR2: WNHNN, SYGVQD (reference sequence). The DNA of the CDR3 is TGCGCCAGCAGTACGGGTTCGCGTGGAAACACCATATATTTT. Encoded protein: CASSTGSRGNTIYF.

This clone was detected only once. V and J are TRBV5-1 and TRBJ1-4, with TRBD1 matching over 9 bases. Per the germline V gene, CDR1 is SGHRS and CDR2 is YFSETQ. The CDR3 runs 14 residues. With 4 bases clipped from V and 8 bases from J, the junction kept 6 bases outside the gene matches. CDR3 sequence (DNA): TGCGCCAGCAGCCCGGGACAGGGTAAAGAAAAACTGTTTTTT. Its protein product is CASSPGQGKEKLFF.

The chain recombines TRBV5-5 with TRBJ2-1, with 8 bases matching TRBD1. The CDR3 extends over 14 amino acids. Trimming cost V 6 bases and J 8 bases; bases outside gene matches: 10. Germline CDR1 is SGHKS and CDR2 is YYEKEE (reference sequence). The CDR3 sequence is CASTVDRGYDEQFF. The CDR3 bases are TGTGCCAGCACCGTAGACAGGGGATATGATGAGCAGTTCTTC.

This clone was counted between two and nine times. The chain employs TRBV15 and TRBJ2-7; TRBD1 aligns across 9 bases. The germline gives CDR1 LNHNV, CDR2 YYDKDF (reference sequence). The CDR3 sequence is 14 residues long. The V gene end was trimmed by 9 bases and the J gene end by 2 bases; junction bases not matched to a gene: 8. The CDR3 DNA follows: TGTGCCACGAGGATGACAGGGGGTCCCTACGAGCAGTACTTC. Its protein product is CATRMTGGPYEQYF.